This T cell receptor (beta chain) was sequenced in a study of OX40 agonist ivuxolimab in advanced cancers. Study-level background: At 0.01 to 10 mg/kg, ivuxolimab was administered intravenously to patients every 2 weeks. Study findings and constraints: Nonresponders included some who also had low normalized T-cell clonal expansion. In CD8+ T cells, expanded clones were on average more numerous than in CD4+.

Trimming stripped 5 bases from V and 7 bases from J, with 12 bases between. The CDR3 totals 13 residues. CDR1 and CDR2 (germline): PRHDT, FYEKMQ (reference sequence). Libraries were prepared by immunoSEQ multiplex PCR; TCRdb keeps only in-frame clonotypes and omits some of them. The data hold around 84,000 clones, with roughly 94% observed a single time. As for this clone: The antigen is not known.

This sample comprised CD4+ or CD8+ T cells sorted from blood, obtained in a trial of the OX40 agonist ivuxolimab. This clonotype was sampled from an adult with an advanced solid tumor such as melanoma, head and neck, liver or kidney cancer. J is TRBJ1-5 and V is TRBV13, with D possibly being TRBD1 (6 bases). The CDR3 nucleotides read TGTGCCAGCAGCCAACAGGGCACCCAGCCCCAGCATTTT. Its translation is CASSQQGTQPQHF.